What follows are 6 T cell receptor beta chains derived from one specimen sequenced in a study of vaccination and CD4 T cells after COVID-19. These receptors' targets are unknown. Described treatment: approximately 10-day PBMC culture with coronavirus spike peptide pools or control peptides (ViraFEST assay). With the Oncomine TCR Beta short-read assay, DNA from cultured CD4+ T cells was sequenced. MiXCR, applied by TCRdb to the PCR reads, yields one record per CDR3 protein. The table has some 16,000 distinct CDR3 sequences, approximately 68% seen once. Sequences were obtained from CD4+ T cells from blood, cultured in vitro. These receptors came from a human donor who had recovered from COVID-19.

In nucleotides, the CDR3 is TGTGCCAGCAGTCCCCACAGGGCTGGTACTGAAGCTTTCTTT. Its protein is CASSPHRAGTEAFF. The chain uses TRBV27 and TRBJ1-1; tentative D call: TRBD1 (6 bases). The CDR3 covers 14 residues. Germline V gene sequence: CDR1 MNHEY, CDR2 SMNVEV (reference sequence). V shed 5 bases and J shed 5 bases, with 15 bases lying between them.

The sample holds a few counts of this clonotype. The J gene is TRBJ1-1, the V gene TRBV27; D unclear. The CDR3 sequence is 14 residues long. Germline V lookup: CDR1 MNHEY, CDR2 SMNVEV (reference sequence). The V gene lost 7 bases and the J gene lost 1 base, with 13 bases spanning the gap. CDR3: CASTPTYKNTEAFF. CDR3 DNA: TGTGCCAGCACCCCAACTTACAAGAACACTGAAGCTTTCTTT.

A note on this clonotype: At one of its ends the junction is not consistent with the germline gene, which may arise from a read error. This sequence joins TRBV7-2 and TRBJ1-1; unclear D gene. The CDR3 has 14 residues. The germline CDR1 and CDR2 sequences are SGHTA and FQGNSA. CDR3: CASSQGAGFTEAFF. CDR3 DNA: TGCGCCAGCAGCCAAGGCGCGGGCTTCACTGAAGCTTTCTTT.

The gene calls are TRBV6-5 and TRBJ2-7; maybe TRBD1 (5 bases). This CDR3 has 15 amino acids. Trimming took 2 bases from V and 2 from J, leaving 13 bases between them. Germline V CDR1 and CDR2: MNHEY, SVGAGI. The CDR3 sequence: CASSYPSQGTYEQYF. For the CDR3, the DNA is TGTGCCAGCAGTTACCCCTCGCAGGGTACCTACGAGCAGTACTTC.

The V call is TRBV6-2 or TRBV6-3, the J call TRBJ1-1; 7 bases match TRBD1. CDR1 is MNHEY, CDR2 SVGEGT, per germline. Trimming took 10 bases from V and 1 from J; bases not matched to a gene: 6. The CDR3 length is 13 residues. CDR3 sequence: CATRDRGNTEAFF. The CDR3, as DNA: TGTGCCACCCGGGACAGAGGGAACACTGAAGCTTTCTTT.

The chain carries TRBV6-1 and TRBJ1-1; unclear D gene. Trimming took off 5 bases at V and 4 bases at J, with 14 bases between the two ends. Germline CDR1 and CDR2: MNHNS and SASEGT. The CDR3 totals 14 residues. This chain's CDR3 is CASSRSVEGTEAFF. CDR3 DNA: TGTGCCAGCAGTAGGTCGGTGGAGGGCACTGAAGCTTTCTTT.